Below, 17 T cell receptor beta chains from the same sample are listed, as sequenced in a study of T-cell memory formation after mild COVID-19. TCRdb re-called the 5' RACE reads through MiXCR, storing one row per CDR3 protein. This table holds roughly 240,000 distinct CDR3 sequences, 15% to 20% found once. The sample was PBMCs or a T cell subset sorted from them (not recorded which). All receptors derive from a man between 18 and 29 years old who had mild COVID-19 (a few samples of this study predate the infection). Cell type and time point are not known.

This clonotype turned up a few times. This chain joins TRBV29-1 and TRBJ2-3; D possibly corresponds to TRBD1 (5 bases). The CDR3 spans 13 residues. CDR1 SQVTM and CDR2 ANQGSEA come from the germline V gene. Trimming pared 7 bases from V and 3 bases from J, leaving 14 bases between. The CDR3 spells CSAGARTTDTQYF. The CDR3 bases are TGCAGCGCTGGGGCTAGGACGACAGATACGCAGTATTTT.

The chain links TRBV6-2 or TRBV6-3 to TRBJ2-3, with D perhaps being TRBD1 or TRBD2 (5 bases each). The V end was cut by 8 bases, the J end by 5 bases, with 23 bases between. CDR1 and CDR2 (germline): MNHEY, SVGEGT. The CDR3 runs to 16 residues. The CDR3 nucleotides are TGTGCCAGCGCACCGAGGGGTGGGCGACACGGAGATACGCAGTATTTT. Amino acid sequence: CASAPRGGRHGDTQYF.

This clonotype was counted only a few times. CDR3 nucleotide sequence: TGTGCCAGCAAACCAGACAGATCCTTGTACCAAGAGACCCAGTACTTC. Translation gives CASKPDRSLYQETQYF. This chain joins TRBV6-1 and TRBJ2-5, with D possibly matching TRBD1 (5 bases). The CDR3 covers 16 residues. CDR1 is MNHNS, CDR2 SASEGT, per germline. Trimming took 7 bases from V and 0 from J, leaving 18 bases between them.

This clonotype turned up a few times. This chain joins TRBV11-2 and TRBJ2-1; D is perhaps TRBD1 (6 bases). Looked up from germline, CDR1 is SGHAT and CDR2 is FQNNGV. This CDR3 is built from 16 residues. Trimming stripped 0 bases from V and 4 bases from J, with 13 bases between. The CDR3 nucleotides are TGTGCCAGCAGCTTAGAAGTGACAGGCTATTACAATGAGCAGTTCTTC. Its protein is CASSLEVTGYYNEQFF.

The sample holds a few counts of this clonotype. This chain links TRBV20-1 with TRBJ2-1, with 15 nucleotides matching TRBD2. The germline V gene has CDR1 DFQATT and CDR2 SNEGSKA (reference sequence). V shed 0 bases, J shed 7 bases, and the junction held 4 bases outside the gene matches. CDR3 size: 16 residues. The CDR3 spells CSARDGLAGGVNEQFF. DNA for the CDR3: TGCAGTGCTAGAGACGGACTAGCGGGGGGGGTTAATGAGCAGTTCTTC.

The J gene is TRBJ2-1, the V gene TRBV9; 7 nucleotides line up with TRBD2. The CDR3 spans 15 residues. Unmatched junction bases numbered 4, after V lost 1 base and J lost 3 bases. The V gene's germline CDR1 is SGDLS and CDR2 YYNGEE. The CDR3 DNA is TGTGCCAGCAGCGTACAGGAGCGGGGCTACAATGAGCAGTTCTTC. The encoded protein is CASSVQERGYNEQFF.

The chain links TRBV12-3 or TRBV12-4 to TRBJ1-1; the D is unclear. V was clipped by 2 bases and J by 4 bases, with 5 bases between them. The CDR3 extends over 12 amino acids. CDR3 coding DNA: TGTGCCAGCAGTTTAATGAGCACTGAAGCTTTCTTT. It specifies CASSLMSTEAFF.

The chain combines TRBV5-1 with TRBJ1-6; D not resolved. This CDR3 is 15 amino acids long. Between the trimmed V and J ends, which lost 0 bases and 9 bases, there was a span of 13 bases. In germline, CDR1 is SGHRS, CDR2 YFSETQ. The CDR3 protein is CASSLERLTGSPLHF. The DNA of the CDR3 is TGCGCCAGCAGCTTGGAAAGACTCACTGGTTCACCCCTCCACTTT.

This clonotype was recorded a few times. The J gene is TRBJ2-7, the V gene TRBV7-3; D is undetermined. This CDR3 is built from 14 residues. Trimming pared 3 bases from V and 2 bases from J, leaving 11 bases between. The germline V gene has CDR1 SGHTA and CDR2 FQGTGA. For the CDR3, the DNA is TGTGCCAGCAGCTTTGGTCCGGGTCCCTACGAGCAGTACTTC. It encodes CASSFGPGPYEQYF.

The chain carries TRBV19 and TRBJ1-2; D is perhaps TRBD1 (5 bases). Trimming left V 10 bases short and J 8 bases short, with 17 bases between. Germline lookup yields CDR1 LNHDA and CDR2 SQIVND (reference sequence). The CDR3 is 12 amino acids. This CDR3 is CATTWGLRGYTF. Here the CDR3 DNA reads TGTGCCACCACGTGGGGACTCCGAGGCTACACCTTC.

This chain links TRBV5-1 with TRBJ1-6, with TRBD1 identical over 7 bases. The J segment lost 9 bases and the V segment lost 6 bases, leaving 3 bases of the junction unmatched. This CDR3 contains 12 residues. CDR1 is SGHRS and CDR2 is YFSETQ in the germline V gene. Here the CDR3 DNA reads TGCGCCAGCACCAGACAGGGTTCACCCCTCCACTTT. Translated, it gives CASTRQGSPLHF. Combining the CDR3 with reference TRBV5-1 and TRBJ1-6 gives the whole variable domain KAGVTQTPRYLIKTRGQQVTLSCSPISGHRSVSWYQQTPGQGLQFLFEYFSETQRNKGNFPGRFSGRQFSNSRSEMNVSTLELGDSALYLCASTRQGSPLHFGNGTRLTVT.

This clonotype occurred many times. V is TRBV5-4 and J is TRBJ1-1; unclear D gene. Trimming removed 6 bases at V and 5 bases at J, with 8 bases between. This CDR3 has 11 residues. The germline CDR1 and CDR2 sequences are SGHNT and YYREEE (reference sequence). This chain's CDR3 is CASTLGTEAFF. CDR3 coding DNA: TGTGCCAGCACCCTAGGGACTGAAGCTTTCTTT.

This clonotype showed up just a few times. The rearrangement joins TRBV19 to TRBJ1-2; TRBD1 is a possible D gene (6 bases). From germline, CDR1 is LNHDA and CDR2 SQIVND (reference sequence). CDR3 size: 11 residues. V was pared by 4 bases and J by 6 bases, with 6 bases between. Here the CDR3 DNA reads TGTGCCAGTAGTAGGACAGATGGCTACACCTTC. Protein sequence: CASSRTDGYTF.

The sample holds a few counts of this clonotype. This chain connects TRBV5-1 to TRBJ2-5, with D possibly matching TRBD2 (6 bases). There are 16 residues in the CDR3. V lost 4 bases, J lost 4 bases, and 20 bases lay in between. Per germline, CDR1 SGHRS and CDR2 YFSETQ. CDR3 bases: TGCGCCAGCAGCCAAAACCCCGGGCGGGGTGGAGAGACCCAGTACTTC. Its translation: CASSQNPGRGGETQYF.

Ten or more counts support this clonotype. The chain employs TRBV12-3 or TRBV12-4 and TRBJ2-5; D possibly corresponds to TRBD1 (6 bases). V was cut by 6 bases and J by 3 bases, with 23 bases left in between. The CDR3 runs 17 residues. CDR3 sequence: CASSLMGARDGKETQYF. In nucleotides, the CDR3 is TGTGCCAGCAGCCTAATGGGGGCCCGGGACGGCAAAGAGACCCAGTACTTC.

The CDR3 spells CASRPKQAFF. The DNA of the CDR3 is TGTGCCAGCAGGCCGAAACAGGCTTTCTTT. The rearrangement links TRBV2 to TRBJ1-1; D not resolved. V was trimmed by 6 bases and J by 11 bases, leaving 10 bases between them. There are 10 residues in the CDR3. Germline V gives CDR1 SNHLY, CDR2 FYNNEI.

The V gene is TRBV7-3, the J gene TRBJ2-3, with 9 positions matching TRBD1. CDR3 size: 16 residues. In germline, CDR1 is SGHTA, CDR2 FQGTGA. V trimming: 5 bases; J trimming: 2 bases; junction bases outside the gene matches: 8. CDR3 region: CASSAFGTGSTDTQYF. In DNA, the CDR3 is TGTGCCAGCAGCGCATTTGGGACAGGGTCCACAGATACGCAGTATTTT.